Described below is a single T cell receptor (beta chain) sequence and its context. What it binds is unknown. These data belong to a study of T-cell memory formation after mild COVID-19. Study in general: TCR clustering was largely donor specific.

5'RACE, which relied on constant-segment primers, yielded TCR alpha and TCR beta cDNA libraries carrying sample barcodes and UMIs. TCRdb re-analysed the 5' RACE reads in MiXCR, keeping a single row per CDR3 protein. The sample gives a few hundred thousand distinct CDR3 sequences, less than 20% of which show up once; roughly 21% is in the top ten. This CDR3 region has 15 residues. The germline V gene has CDR1 MNHNS and CDR2 SASEGT. V trimming: 5 bases; J trimming: 0 bases; junction bases outside the gene matches: 6. The study's findings and limits: Later expanders leaned CD4+, whereas clones that contracted between day 15 and 85 were balanced CD4/CD8.

Material for sequencing was PBMCs or a T cell subset sorted from them (not recorded which). The chain links TRBV6-1 to TRBJ2-5, with 7 bases that match TRBD1. The TCR originated in a man younger than 30 who had mild COVID-19 (a few samples of this study predate the infection). Cell type and time point are not known. The CDR3 nucleotides read TGTGCCAGCAGTTTAAATCAGGGGGACCAAGAGACCCAGTACTTC. Amino acid sequence: CASSLNQGDQETQYF.